The source of this T cell receptor (beta chain) is a study of T-cell memory formation after mild COVID-19. For this clonotype: Its antigen is currently unknown.

V lost 3 bases and J lost 5, with 14 bases in between. The CDR3 runs to 14 residues. Germline values: CDR1 DFQATT, CDR2 SNEGSKA (reference sequence). UMIs and sample barcodes were carried by the TCR alpha and TCR beta cDNA libraries that 5'RACE produced using constant-segment primers. MiXCR, run by TCRdb on the 5' RACE reads, gives a single entry per CDR3 protein. The top ten clones hold 13% to 15% of a sample with about 140,000 distinct CDR3 sequences, roughly 15% of them seen once. Notes on the study in general: Chiefly within CM and EM were the contracting CD4+ clones; CD8+ ones were within EMRA. Pre-infection memory carried some responding clones, suggesting that cross-reactive memory joined. Clones contracting across day 15 to 85 had a balanced CD4/CD8 profile; later expanding clones leaned CD4+.

J is TRBJ2-1 and V is TRBV20-1; D may be TRBD2 (5 bases). The origin of this receptor is an adult woman who had mild COVID-19 (a few samples of this study predate the infection). Cell type and time point are not known. The specimen was PBMCs or a T cell subset sorted from them (not recorded which). CDR3 residues: CSASRVPRDNEQFF. The CDR3 DNA reads TGCAGTGCTAGTCGAGTCCCGAGGGACAATGAGCAGTTCTTC.